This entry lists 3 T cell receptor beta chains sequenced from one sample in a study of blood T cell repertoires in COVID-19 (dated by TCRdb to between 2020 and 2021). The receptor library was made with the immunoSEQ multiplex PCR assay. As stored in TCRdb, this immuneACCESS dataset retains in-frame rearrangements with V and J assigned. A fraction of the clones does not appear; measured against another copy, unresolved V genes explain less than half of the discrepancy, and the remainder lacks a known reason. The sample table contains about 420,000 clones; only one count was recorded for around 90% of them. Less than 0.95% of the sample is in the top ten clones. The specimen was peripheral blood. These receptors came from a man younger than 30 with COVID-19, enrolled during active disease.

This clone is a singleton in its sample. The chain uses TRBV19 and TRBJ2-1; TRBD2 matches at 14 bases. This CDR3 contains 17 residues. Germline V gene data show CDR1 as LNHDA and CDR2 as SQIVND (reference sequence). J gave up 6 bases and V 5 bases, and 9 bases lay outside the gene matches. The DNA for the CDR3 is TGTGCCAGTAGTCCGTCACCGGGACTAGCGGGAGCCAATGAGCAGTTCTTC. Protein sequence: CASSPSPGLAGANEQFF.

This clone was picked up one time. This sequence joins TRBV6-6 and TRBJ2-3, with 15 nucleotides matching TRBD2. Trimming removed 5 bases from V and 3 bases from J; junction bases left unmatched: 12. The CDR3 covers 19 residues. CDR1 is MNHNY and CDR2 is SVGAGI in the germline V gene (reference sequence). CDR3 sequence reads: CASSLGPGLAGGETDTQYF. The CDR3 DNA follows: TGTGCCAGCAGTCTCGGTCCGGGACTAGCGGGAGGTGAGACAGATACGCAGTATTTT.

The CDR3 protein is CASSARGADTQYF. Written as DNA, the CDR3 is TGTGCCAGCAGCGCCCGGGGGGCAGATACGCAGTATTTT. V usage is TRBV13 and J usage is TRBJ2-3, with 7 bases fitting TRBD2. This CDR3 comprises 13 residues. Germline V gene sequence: CDR1 PRHDT, CDR2 FYEKMQ (reference sequence). V was clipped by 5 bases and J by 4 bases; unmatched bases: 3.